The rows below give T cell receptor beta chains drawn from one sample of a study of cytomegalovirus exposure and HLA in healthy donors. Sequencing used immunoSEQ multiplex PCR; TCRdb keeps in-frame clones, though not all of them. The sample yields about 170,000 clones, 82% seen once. Sequenced: PBMCs. Receptors were obtained from a male donor in good health and CMV-seronegative. The CDR3 runs from the conserved cysteine through the conserved F or W. Each record gives: D gene, V gene, clone size, J gene, CDR3 DNA, CDR3 protein. A D gene is named only where the DNA matches it firmly. Size is stated for part of the rows, as once, few or many counts, or as a class when the clone is expanded.

D: NA
V: TRBV7-9
size: NA
J: TRBJ2-7
DNA: TGTGCCAGCAGCCCACCTCGGAGCGCCTACGAGCAGTACTTC
CDR3: CASSPPRSAYEQYF

D: NA
V: TRBV29-1
size: NA
J: TRBJ1-4
DNA: TGCAGCGTTGACAGGGGTTCGGGTGAAAAACTGTTTTTT
CDR3: CSVDRGSGEKLFF

D: TRBD2
V: TRBV5-1
size: NA
J: TRBJ2-5
DNA: TGCGCCAGCAGCCAAACACTAGCGGGATCGCAAGAGACCCAGTACTTC
CDR3: CASSQTLAGSQETQYF

D: TRBD2
V: TRBV7-3
size: NA
J: TRBJ2-3
DNA: TGTGCCAGCAGCACAAGGTCGAGCGGGAGGGATACGCAGTATTTT
CDR3: CASSTRSSGRDTQYF

D: NA
V: TRBV20-1
size: NA
J: TRBJ1-4
DNA: TGCAGTGCTAGCCGGGACATTGTGTTTTTT
CDR3: CSASRDIVFF

D: TRBD1
V: TRBV6-1
size: NA
J: TRBJ1-2
DNA: TGTGCCAGCAGGCAAGGGGGCAGGGCTGTAGACGGCTACACCTTC
CDR3: CASRQGGRAVDGYTF

D: TRBD2
V: TRBV5-4
size: NA
J: TRBJ2-3
DNA: TGTGCCAGCAGCTCCCCCGGGGGGTCAGATACGCAGTATTTT
CDR3: CASSSPGGSDTQYF

D: NA
V: TRBV7-2
size: NA
J: TRBJ2-7
DNA: TGTGCCAGCAGCAAAGTAGGGGCCTACGAGCAGTACTTC
CDR3: CASSKVGAYEQYF

D: NA
V: TRBV6-5
size: once
J: TRBJ1-1
DNA: TGTGCCAGCAGTTACTTCCGCGTGGTGAACACTGAAGCTTTCTTT
CDR3: CASSYFRVVNTEAFF

D: TRBD1
V: TRBV28
size: NA
J: TRBJ2-6
DNA: TGTGCCAGCAGTTATCGCCGTGGGACAGGGGGTGACTCTGGGGCCAACGTCCTGACTTTC
CDR3: CASSYRRGTGGDSGANVLTF

D: TRBD1
V: TRBV5-6
size: NA
J: TRBJ1-5
DNA: TGTGCCAGCACACGGGGACAGGGCTTAAATCAGCCCCAGCATTTT
CDR3: CASTRGQGLNQPQHF

D: NA
V: TRBV6-5
size: once
J: TRBJ1-6
DNA: TGTGCCAGCAGCCGGCAGGGGTGGGGTGATTCACCCCTCCACTTT
CDR3: CASSRQGWGDSPLHF

D: TRBD2
V: TRBV5-1
size: NA
J: TRBJ2-1
DNA: TGCGCCAGCAGCTCCTCGGGGGGCTACAATGAGCAGTTCTTC
CDR3: CASSSSGGYNEQFF

D: NA
V: TRBV4-3
size: NA
J: TRBJ1-2
DNA: TGCGCCAGCAGCCACTCAGCGGGCACCCGAGATAACTATGGCTACACCTTC
CDR3: CASSHSAGTRDNYGYTF

D: NA
V: TRBV13
size: NA
J: TRBJ1-1
DNA: TGTGCCAACGGGGGGCAAGGTACTGAAGCTTTCTTT
CDR3: CANGGQGTEAFF

D: NA
V: TRBV11-2
size: NA
J: TRBJ2-2
DNA: TGTGCCAGCAGCTTAGTGGGCGCCGGGGAGCTGTTTTTT
CDR3: CASSLVGAGELFF

D: TRBD1
V: TRBV5-1
size: NA
J: TRBJ2-7
DNA: TGCGCCAGCAGCTTGGCCGGGACAGGGAGTCAGAACGAGCAGTACTTC
CDR3: CASSLAGTGSQNEQYF

D: TRBD1
V: TRBV28
size: once
J: TRBJ2-7
DNA: TGTGCCAGCAGAACCGGGACAGGGGGGAACGAGCAGTACTTC
CDR3: CASRTGTGGNEQYF

D: NA
V: TRBV6-4
size: NA
J: TRBJ1-2
DNA: TGTGCCAGCAAGACAGCAGCGGGTGGCTACACCTTC
CDR3: CASKTAAGGYTF

D: TRBD1
V: TRBV5-4
size: NA
J: TRBJ2-2
DNA: TGTGCCAGCAGCCCGGGGACAGCCGGGGAGCTGTTTTTT
CDR3: CASSPGTAGELFF

D: TRBD1
V: TRBV5-1
size: NA
J: TRBJ2-1
DNA: TGCGCCAGCAGCTTGGGAGGGACAGGGGACAATGAGCAGTTCTTC
CDR3: CASSLGGTGDNEQFF

D: TRBD1
V: TRBV4-1
size: NA
J: TRBJ1-5
DNA: TGCGCCAGCAGCCAAGGACAGGGGGCGTACGGCAATCAGCCCCAGCATTTT
CDR3: CASSQGQGAYGNQPQHF

D: NA
V: TRBV11-3
size: NA
J: TRBJ2-1
DNA: TGTGCCAGCAGCATTGTACGGGGAAATGAGCAGTTCTTC
CDR3: CASSIVRGNEQFF

D: TRBD2
V: TRBV7-8
size: NA
J: TRBJ2-5
DNA: TGTGCCAGCAGCCCGAGACTAGCGGGAGAGACCCAGTACTTC
CDR3: CASSPRLAGETQYF

D: TRBD1
V: TRBV11-2
size: NA
J: TRBJ2-2
DNA: TGTGCCAGCAGCTTTACAGGGGTCGCCGGGGAGCTGTTTTTT
CDR3: CASSFTGVAGELFF

D: TRBD1
V: TRBV19
size: NA
J: TRBJ2-6
DNA: TGTGCCAGTAGTAACCGATCGGGACAGGATTACTCTGGGGCCAACGTCCTGACTTTC
CDR3: CASSNRSGQDYSGANVLTF

D: NA
V: TRBV11-2
size: few
J: TRBJ1-4
DNA: TGTGCCAGCAGCTTGAGGGTGGGGGGTACTAATGAAAAACTGTTTTTT
CDR3: CASSLRVGGTNEKLFF

D: TRBD2
V: TRBV5-4
size: NA
J: TRBJ2-5
DNA: TGTGCCAGCAGCTTGAAGAATAGCGGGAGAATGGGAGAGACCCAGTACTTC
CDR3: CASSLKNSGRMGETQYF

D: TRBD2
V: TRBV6-5
size: NA
J: TRBJ2-7
DNA: TGTGCCAGCACAAGTGGGGGAGGGATTTACGAGCAGTACTTC
CDR3: CASTSGGGIYEQYF

D: NA
V: TRBV9
size: once
J: TRBJ2-2
DNA: TGTGCCAGCAGCGTAAAGGGGGTGGGCACCGGGGAGCTGTTTTTT
CDR3: CASSVKGVGTGELFF

D: NA
V: TRBV6-5
size: NA
J: TRBJ1-1
DNA: TGTGCCAGCAGTTACAGGGGGAACACTGAAGCTTTCTTT
CDR3: CASSYRGNTEAFF

D: TRBD1
V: TRBV5-4
size: NA
J: TRBJ2-7
DNA: TGTGCCAGCAGCCTATGGACAGGCGGCGAGCAGTACTTC
CDR3: CASSLWTGGEQYF

D: TRBD1
V: TRBV5-1
size: NA
J: TRBJ1-6
DNA: TGCGCCAGCAGCACCGGCGGGACAGGGCAGTATCTCCTCCACTTT
CDR3: CASSTGGTGQYLLHF

D: TRBD1
V: TRBV18
size: NA
J: TRBJ1-1
DNA: TGTGCCAGCTCACCACCGCAGGGGGCTCGAGCTTTCTTT
CDR3: CASSPPQGARAFF

D: TRBD2
V: TRBV10-3
size: NA
J: TRBJ2-5
DNA: TGTGCCGTCGGGGGGATCCAAGAGACCCAGTACTTC
CDR3: CAVGGIQETQYF

D: TRBD1
V: TRBV6-5
size: NA
J: TRBJ2-1
DNA: TGTGCCAGCAGCTCGCCGGGACAGAACTACAATGAGCAGTTCTTC
CDR3: CASSSPGQNYNEQFF

D: NA
V: TRBV30
size: NA
J: TRBJ2-7
DNA: TGTGCCTGGAGTGTGCGGTCTTACGAGCAGTACTTC
CDR3: CAWSVRSYEQYF

D: NA
V: TRBV6-5
size: NA
J: TRBJ2-7
DNA: TGTGCCAGCAGTTCCCCGGGAGAGCAGTACTTC
CDR3: CASSSPGEQYF

D: TRBD1
V: TRBV4-1
size: NA
J: TRBJ1-6
DNA: TGCGCCAGCAGCCAAGAGGGACAGTCCTCCTATAATTCACCCCTCCACTTT
CDR3: CASSQEGQSSYNSPLHF

D: NA
V: TRBV7-9
size: NA
J: TRBJ2-3
DNA: TGTGCCAGCAGCTTACGGGACTTGAAAGATACGCAGTATTTT
CDR3: CASSLRDLKDTQYF

D: TRBD2
V: TRBV5-1
size: NA
J: TRBJ2-5
DNA: TGCGCCAGCAGCCTCGGACTTGGCGGGAGAGACGAGACCCAGTACTTC
CDR3: CASSLGLGGRDETQYF

D: NA
V: TRBV6-5
size: NA
J: TRBJ1-2
DNA: TGTGCCAGCAGCCAGGGGTTAGTGGGCTACACCTTC
CDR3: CASSQGLVGYTF

D: NA
V: TRBV7-3
size: NA
J: TRBJ1-2
DNA: TGTGCCAGCAGCCCCGCGGGGGATGGCTACACCTTC
CDR3: CASSPAGDGYTF

D: NA
V: TRBV4-1
size: NA
J: TRBJ2-3
DNA: TGCGCCAGCAGCCAAGACTCGGGGAAAGATACGCAGTATTTT
CDR3: CASSQDSGKDTQYF

D: NA
V: TRBV11-3
size: NA
J: TRBJ2-7
DNA: TGTGCCAGCAGCTTAGCCTACGGGTACGAGCAGTACTTC
CDR3: CASSLAYGYEQYF

D: NA
V: TRBV2
size: few
J: TRBJ1-2
DNA: TGTGCCAGCAGTGGCCGGACAGCCTCTTATGGCTACACCTTC
CDR3: CASSGRTASYGYTF

D: NA
V: TRBV27
size: NA
J: TRBJ2-7
DNA: TGTGCCAGCAGCCAGGGATACGAGCAGTACTTC
CDR3: CASSQGYEQYF

D: NA
V: TRBV6-5
size: NA
J: TRBJ1-1
DNA: TGTGCCAGCAGTTACGCGGGGGCTGAAGCTTTCTTT
CDR3: CASSYAGAEAFF

D: TRBD1
V: TRBV7-2
size: NA
J: TRBJ2-5
DNA: TGTGCCAGCAGCTTCTACAGGGGGGACCAAGAGACCCAGTACTTC
CDR3: CASSFYRGDQETQYF

D: NA
V: TRBV29-1
size: NA
J: TRBJ1-1
DNA: TGCAGCGTTGACGCCTTCTTCAGGGAAATGAACACTGAAGCTTTCTTT
CDR3: CSVDAFFREMNTEAFF

D: TRBD2
V: TRBV7-9
size: NA
J: TRBJ2-7
DNA: TGTGCCAGCAGCTTAGGAGGACTAGCGGGAGACTCCTACGAGCAGTACTTC
CDR3: CASSLGGLAGDSYEQYF